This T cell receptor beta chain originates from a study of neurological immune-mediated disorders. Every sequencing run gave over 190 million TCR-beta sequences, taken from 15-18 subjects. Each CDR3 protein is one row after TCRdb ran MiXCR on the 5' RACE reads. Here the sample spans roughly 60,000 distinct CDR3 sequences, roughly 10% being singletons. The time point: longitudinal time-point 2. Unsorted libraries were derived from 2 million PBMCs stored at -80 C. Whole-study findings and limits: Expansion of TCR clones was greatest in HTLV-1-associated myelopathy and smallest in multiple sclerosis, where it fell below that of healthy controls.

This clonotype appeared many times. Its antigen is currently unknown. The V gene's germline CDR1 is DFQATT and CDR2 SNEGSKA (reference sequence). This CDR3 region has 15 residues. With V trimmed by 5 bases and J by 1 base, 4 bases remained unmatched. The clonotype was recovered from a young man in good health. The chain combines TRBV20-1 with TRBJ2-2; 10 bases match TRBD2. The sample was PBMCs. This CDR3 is CSASRLAGNTGELFF. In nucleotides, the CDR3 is TGCAGTGCTTCTCGACTAGCGGGGAACACCGGGGAGCTGTTTTTT.